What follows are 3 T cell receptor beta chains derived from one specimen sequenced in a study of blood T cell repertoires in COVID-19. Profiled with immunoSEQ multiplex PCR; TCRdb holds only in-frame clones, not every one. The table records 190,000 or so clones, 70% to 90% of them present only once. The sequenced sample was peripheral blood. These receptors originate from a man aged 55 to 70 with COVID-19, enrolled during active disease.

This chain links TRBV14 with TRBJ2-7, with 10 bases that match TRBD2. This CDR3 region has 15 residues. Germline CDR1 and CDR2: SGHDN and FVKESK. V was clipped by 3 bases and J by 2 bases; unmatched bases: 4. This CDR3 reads CASSHRGLAAYEQYF. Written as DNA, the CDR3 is TGTGCCAGCAGCCACCGAGGACTAGCGGCCTACGAGCAGTACTTC.

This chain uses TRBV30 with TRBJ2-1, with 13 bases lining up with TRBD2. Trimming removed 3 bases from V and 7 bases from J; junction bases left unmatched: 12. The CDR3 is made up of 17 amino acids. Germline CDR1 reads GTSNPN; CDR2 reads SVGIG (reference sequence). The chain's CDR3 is CAWRKMGLAGFRNEQFF. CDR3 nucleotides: TGTGCCTGGAGGAAAATGGGACTAGCGGGATTTAGGAATGAGCAGTTCTTC. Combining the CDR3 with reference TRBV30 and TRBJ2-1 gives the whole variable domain SQTIHQWPATLVQPVGSPLSLECTVEGTSNPNLYWYRQAAGRGLQLLFYSVGIGQISSEVPQNLSASRPQDRQFILSSKKLLLSDSGFYLCAWRKMGLAGFRNEQFFGPGTRLTVL.

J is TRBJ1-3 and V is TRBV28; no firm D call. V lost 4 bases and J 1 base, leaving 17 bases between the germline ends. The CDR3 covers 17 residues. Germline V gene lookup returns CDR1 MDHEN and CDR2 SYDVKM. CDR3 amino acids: CASSSIAGRESGNTIYF. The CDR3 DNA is TGTGCCAGCAGTTCCATTGCGGGTCGGGAGTCTGGAAACACCATATATTTT.